These T cell receptor beta chains were read from a single sample in a study of blood T cell repertoires in COVID-19. Sequencing was performed with immunoSEQ multiplex PCR; in TCRdb, only in-frame clones are kept and a portion is missing. Among 120,000 or so clones listed, more than 70% were seen once. Material for sequencing was peripheral blood. The receptors derive from a young woman who had recovered from COVID-19. Each CDR3 is given with its conserved first and last residue. The order of the fields is clone size, J gene, V gene, D gene, CDR3 protein, CDR3 DNA. A D gene is named only where the DNA matches it firmly. The size field is filled for only some rows; it gives once, few, many or a size class.

. | TRBJ1-6 | TRBV5-1 | TRBD1 | CASSAGQGNSPLHF | TGCGCCAGCAGTGCGGGACAGGGCAATTCACCCCTCCACTTT
many | TRBJ2-2 | TRBV9 | TRBD2 | CASSVVASGGTGELFF | TGTGCCAGCAGCGTAGTTGCTAGCGGGGGGACCGGGGAGCTGTTTTTT
. | TRBJ2-7 | TRBV29-1 | . | CSVLTDSYEQYF | TGCAGCGTTCTGACAGACTCCTACGAGCAGTACTTC
. | TRBJ2-3 | TRBV3-1/TRBV3-2 | TRBD2 | CASSQEGTRGYTQYF | TGTGCCAGCAGCCAAGAAGGGACTAGGGGATATACGCAGTATTTT
. | TRBJ1-3 | TRBV5-6 | . | CASSLGASSGNTIYF | TGTGCCAGCAGCTTAGGGGCGAGCTCTGGAAACACCATATATTTT
once | TRBJ2-2 | TRBV5-6 | TRBD2 | CASSISGGTGELFF | TGTGCCAGCAGCATTAGCGGGGGAACCGGGGAGCTGTTTTTT
. | TRBJ2-1 | TRBV6-5 | TRBD2 | CASSSQTSGTRGVFF | TGTGCCAGCAGTTCTCAGACTAGCGGGACCCGGGGGGTGTTCTTC
. | TRBJ2-1 | TRBV7-3 | . | CASSRDSYNEQFF | TGTGCCAGCAGTAGAGACAGTTACAATGAGCAGTTCTTC
few | TRBJ1-1 | TRBV5-1 | . | CASSSRAGDTEAFF | TGCGCCAGCAGTTCGCGGGCCGGGGACACTGAAGCTTTCTTT
. | TRBJ2-6 | TRBV19 | . | CATRQFPTGSGANVLTF | TGTGCCACCAGACAATTTCCAACAGGGTCCGGGGCCAACGTCCTGACTTTC
. | TRBJ1-4 | TRBV6-5 | TRBD1 | CASNGQAGTNEKLFF | TGTGCCAGCAATGGACAGGCAGGGACTAATGAAAAACTGTTTTTT
. | TRBJ1-5 | TRBV2 | TRBD1 | CASSGDRGNQPQHF | TGTGCCAGCAGTGGGGACAGGGGCAATCAGCCCCAGCATTTT
. | TRBJ2-1 | TRBV2 | . | CASSEGGNEQFF | TGTGCCAGCAGTGAGGGAGGCAATGAGCAGTTCTTC
. | TRBJ2-7 | TRBV6-2/TRBV6-3 | TRBD2 | CASSYSGTRGGSYEQYF | TGTGCCAGCAGTTACTCGGGGACTAGGGGCGGCTCCTACGAGCAGTACTTC
. | TRBJ2-2 | TRBV30 | . | CAWSTGGGGTGELFF | TGTGCCTGGAGCACCGGCGGGGGCGGGACCGGGGAGCTGTTTTTT
. | TRBJ2-1 | TRBV5-4 | TRBD2 | CASSQLAGVRSNEQFF | TGTGCCAGCAGCCAACTAGCGGGAGTTCGCAGCAATGAGCAGTTCTTC
. | TRBJ1-1 | TRBV6-1 | TRBD1 | CASSEDRANTEAFF | TGTGCCAGCAGTGAGGACAGGGCTAACACTGAAGCTTTCTTT
. | TRBJ2-3 | TRBV7-3 | . | CASSRTAGSTAYF | TGTGCCAGCAGCAGAACCGCCGGGTCTACCGCGTATTTT
. | TRBJ2-3 | TRBV19 | TRBD1 | CASSTGYGQGRITDTQYF | TGTGCCAGTAGTACCGGTTATGGACAGGGTAGGATCACAGATACGCAGTATTTT
. | TRBJ1-2 | TRBV18 | TRBD1 | CASSPPRTGGSHHYGYTF | TGTGCCAGCTCACCACCGCGTACAGGGGGCTCTCACCACTATGGCTACACCTTC
. | TRBJ2-5 | TRBV15 | . | CATSRDLSAEAQYF | TGTGCCACCAGCAGAGATTTATCGGCTGAGGCCCAGTACTTC
. | TRBJ1-6 | TRBV2 | . | CASSGGRQWPSPLHF | TGTGCCAGCAGTGGGGGGCGACAGTGGCCTTCACCCCTCCACTTT
. | TRBJ2-1 | TRBV21-1 | . | CASSKGGGEQFF | TGTGCCAGCAGCAAAGGCGGGGGTGAGCAGTTCTTC
. | TRBJ1-6 | TRBV10-2 | . | CASSESGQGLNSPLHF | TGCGCCAGCAGTGAGTCGGGCCAGGGACTTAATTCACCCCTCCACTTT
. | TRBJ2-4 | TRBV7-6 | TRBD2 | CASSLTSGSSDLAKNIQYF | TGTGCCAGCAGCTTAACTAGCGGGAGTTCCGATCTAGCCAAAAACATTCAGTACTTC
. | TRBJ2-5 | TRBV3-1/TRBV3-2 | . | CASSQDEVGGTQYF | TGTGCCAGCAGCCAAGATGAGGTAGGGGGGACCCAGTACTTC
. | TRBJ2-1 | TRBV5-1 | . | CASSLGGGLYNEQFF | TGCGCCAGCAGCTTGGGCGGGGGCCTATACAATGAGCAGTTCTTC
. | TRBJ2-7 | TRBV5-1 | TRBD2 | CASSLGGSQRTEQYF | TGCGCCAGCAGCTTGGGCGGGAGCCAACGAACTGAGCAGTACTTC
. | TRBJ2-7 | TRBV6-5 | TRBD1 | CASAGQVKSYEQYF | TGTGCCAGCGCAGGACAGGTCAAGTCCTACGAGCAGTACTTC
. | TRBJ1-1 | TRBV6-1 | . | CASSETGSFF | TGTGCCAGCAGTGAAACAGGGAGTTTCTTT
once | TRBJ1-1 | TRBV5-6 | TRBD1 | CASKEVGQVMVEAFF | TGTGCCAGCAAAGAGGTGGGACAGGTGATGGTTGAAGCTTTCTTT
. | TRBJ1-1 | TRBV19 | . | CASSPGRTEAFF | TGTGCCAGTAGTCCGGGTCGGACTGAAGCTTTCTTT
. | TRBJ2-1 | TRBV6-2/TRBV6-3 | . | CASSWGAAYNEQFF | TGTGCCAGCAGTTGGGGAGCGGCCTACAATGAGCAGTTCTTC
. | TRBJ2-5 | TRBV11-2 | TRBD2 | CASSAGLAGGTQYF | TGTGCCAGCAGCGCCGGACTAGCGGGAGGGACCCAGTACTTC
. | TRBJ2-3 | TRBV30 | TRBD2 | CAWSVISGGAGDTQYF | TGTGCCTGGAGTGTCATTAGCGGGGGGGCCGGAGATACGCAGTATTTT
once | TRBJ2-4 | TRBV5-5 | TRBD1 | CASSLGQGNGIQYF | TGTGCCAGCAGCTTGGGACAGGGGAATGGGATTCAGTACTTC
. | TRBJ2-1 | TRBV3-1/TRBV3-2 | . | CASSQRESVNEQFF | TGTGCCAGCAGTCAACGGGAAAGCGTCAATGAGCAGTTCTTC
. | TRBJ2-7 | TRBV12-2 | . | CASRLSTRSVLCYEQYF | TGTGCAAGTCGCTTGTCGACTAGGAGTGTTCTCTGTTACGAGCAGTACTTC
. | TRBJ1-1 | TRBV20-1 | . | CSARQNIEAFF | TGCAGTGCTAGACAAAACATTGAAGCTTTCTTT
. | TRBJ2-3 | TRBV6-4 | TRBD2 | CASSDSSGGTDTQYF | TGTGCCAGCAGTGACTCGAGCGGGGGCACAGATACGCAGTATTTT
. | TRBJ1-6 | TRBV6-4 | . | CASRSLPAANSPLHF | TGTGCCAGCCGATCCTTACCGGCGGCCAATTCACCCCTCCACTTT
. | TRBJ1-1 | TRBV7-3 | . | CASSLTSASGGAFF | TGTGCCAGCAGCTTAACTAGTGCGTCGGGAGGGGCTTTCTTT
. | TRBJ1-4 | TRBV6-5 | . | CASSLGHGEKLFF | TGTGCCAGCAGTTTGGGGCATGGGGAAAAACTGTTTTTT
. | TRBJ2-5 | TRBV30 | TRBD1 | CAWSVPGTAGRKTQYF | TGTGCCTGGAGTGTACCGGGGACAGCCGGTAGGAAGACCCAGTACTTC
. | TRBJ2-2 | TRBV20-1 | TRBD2 | CSASQAGVAGELFF | TGCAGTGCTAGTCAGGCGGGGGTAGCCGGGGAGCTGTTTTTT
. | TRBJ1-5 | TRBV28 | . | CASSVRNYNQPQHF | TGTGCCAGCAGTGTCAGGAATTACAATCAGCCCCAGCATTTT
. | TRBJ1-1 | TRBV7-9 | . | CASSLSGNTEAFF | TGTGCCAGCAGCTTATCGGGGAACACTGAAGCTTTCTTT
. | TRBJ1-2 | TRBV6-5 | TRBD1 | CASGTGLAYGYTF | TGTGCCAGTGGGACAGGGTTAGCCTATGGCTACACCTTC
. | TRBJ2-1 | TRBV15 | TRBD1 | CATSSHTGRGLSNEQFF | TGTGCCACCAGCAGCCACACGGGCAGGGGGCTTTCCAATGAGCAGTTCTTC
. | TRBJ2-1 | TRBV19 | . | CASSIGSHEQFF | TGTGCCAGTAGTATTGGGAGTCATGAGCAGTTCTTC
. | TRBJ1-2 | TRBV7-9 | . | CASSHRASNYGYTF | TGTGCCAGCAGCCACAGGGCTTCTAACTATGGCTACACCTTC
once | TRBJ1-1 | TRBV19 | . | CASSIGTANTEAFF | TGTGCCAGTAGTATCGGTACAGCGAACACTGAAGCTTTCTTT
. | TRBJ1-2 | TRBV7-9 | TRBD1 | CASSLGVRDRGHDYTF | TGTGCCAGCAGCTTAGGGGTTCGTGACAGGGGGCACGACTACACCTTC
once | TRBJ1-1 | TRBV29-1 | . | CSVPRVGTEAFF | TGCAGCGTTCCCAGGGTCGGGACTGAAGCTTTCTTT
. | TRBJ1-2 | TRBV6-1 | . | CASSEWSGPNYGYTF | TGTGCCAGCAGTGAATGGAGCGGCCCAAACTATGGCTACACCTTC